The clone carrying this T cell receptor (beta chain) was counted at least ten times. TCRdb re-called the RACE reads with MiXCR, one entry per CDR3 protein. The sample lists some 82,000 distinct CDR3 sequences; roughly 10% were seen once. The germline V and J ends were trimmed by 6 bases and 3 bases, with 13 bases remaining between them. The CDR3 contains 15 residues. Germline V gene data show CDR1 as SGDLS and CDR2 as YYNGEE. This entry belongs to a study of human T cells and chemical hapten exposure. About the research overall: Patches with 0.01% DPC went on the upper back, and the tests were read at 6 days.

Stated time point: patch test 1, 2 weeks after DPC sensitization. Indicated treatment: therapeutic diphenylcyclopropenone sensitization with weekly scalp DPC. The material was whole blood, obtained in connection with sensitization to the hapten diphenylcyclopropenone (DPC). V is TRBV9 and J is TRBJ1-6; D is possibly TRBD1 (5 bases). The TCR was taken from a woman in her 50s with alopecia areata. Some clones in this sample may be carry-over from other donors' samples. CDR3: CASTKTENYNSPLHF. CDR3 sequence (DNA): TGTGCCAGCACCAAGACAGAAAACTATAATTCACCCCTCCACTTT.